Below, 30 T cell receptor beta chains from the same sample are listed, as sequenced in a study of blood T cell repertoires in COVID-19. The data were produced by immunoSEQ multiplex PCR, yet TCRdb's version contains in-frame clones alone and is incomplete. The table records under 95,000 clones, approximately 86% of them present only once. Sequencing used peripheral blood. Every receptor here comes from a man aged 40-49 years with acute or convalescent COVID-19.

The chain carries TRBV19 and TRBJ1-1, with TRBD1 matching over 7 bases. The CDR3 is made up of 14 amino acids. V lost 3 bases and J lost 4; bases outside the gene matches: 5. The germline gives CDR1 LNHDA, CDR2 SQIVND (reference sequence). CDR3 nucleotide sequence: TGTGCCAGTAGTATCCAGGGGGGCATCACTGAAGCTTTCTTT. This translates into CASSIQGGITEAFF.

The CDR3 region has the DNA TGTGCCAGCAGCGTAGGTTCGGGACAGGGGTCCTACGAGCAGTACTTC. Translation gives CASSVGSGQGSYEQYF. V and J are TRBV9 and TRBJ2-7; the match to TRBD1 covers 10 bases. V trimming: 0 bases; J trimming: 1 base; junction bases outside the gene matches: 4. The CDR3 loop spans 16 amino acids. The germline V gene encodes CDR1 SGDLS and CDR2 YYNGEE. Looking up the rest from reference TRBV9 and TRBJ2-7 gives the full variable domain: DSGVTQTPKHLITATGQRVTLRCSPRSGDLSVYWYQQSLDQGLQFLIQYYNGEERAKGNILERFSAQQFPDLHSELNLSSLELGDSALYFCASSVGSGQGSYEQYFGPGTRLTVT.

V usage is TRBV3-1 (or the pseudogene TRBV3-2) and J usage is TRBJ2-1; weak D call: TRBD1 (5 bases). CDR3 length: 13 residues. V gave up 4 bases and J gave up 6 bases, with 10 bases separating them. Germline loops: CDR1 LGHDT, CDR2 YNNKEL (reference sequence). CDR3 nucleotide sequence: TGTGCCAGCAGCCCCGAGGACATCAATGAGCAGTTCTTC. Translated: CASSPEDINEQFF.

In this sample, this clone turned up once. This chain connects TRBV30 to TRBJ1-1; D possibly corresponds to TRBD1 (5 bases). V was clipped by 3 bases and J by 4 bases, with 12 bases between them. The CDR3 consists of 13 residues. Germline V gives CDR1 GTSNPN, CDR2 SVGIG (reference sequence). The CDR3 bases are TGTGCCTGGAGGAAACAGGTCAGCACTGAAGCTTTCTTT. Encoded protein: CAWRKQVSTEAFF.

CDR3 region: CASSLHRTPNSPLHF. The CDR3 DNA follows: TGTGCCAGCAGCCTTCATAGGACACCAAATTCACCCCTCCACTTT. The chain employs TRBV14 and TRBJ1-6; weak D call: TRBD1 (5 bases). Germline V gives CDR1 SGHDN, CDR2 FVKESK. Trimming took off 4 bases at V and 7 bases at J, with 14 bases between the two ends. This CDR3 is 15 amino acids long.

V and J are TRBV9 and TRBJ1-2; 7 bases fit TRBD1. The CDR3 consists of 14 residues. The J segment lost 2 bases and the V segment lost 4 bases, leaving 5 bases of the junction unmatched. The germline V gene has CDR1 SGDLS and CDR2 YYNGEE. The CDR3 DNA follows: TGTGCCAGCAGCACTCAGGGACAGAACTATGGCTACACCTTC. Amino acid sequence: CASSTQGQNYGYTF.

V is TRBV6-5 and J is TRBJ1-2; TRBD1 aligns across 7 bases. The CDR3 totals 15 residues. With 3 bases clipped from V and 3 bases from J, the junction kept 7 bases outside the gene matches. The germline gives CDR1 MNHEY, CDR2 SVGAGI. The CDR3 loop is CASSYGGTAYYGYTF. The CDR3 region has the DNA TGTGCCAGCAGTTATGGGGGGACAGCATACTATGGCTACACCTTC.

The gene calls are TRBV5-4 and TRBJ1-2; a weak D match, TRBD1 (5 bases). Germline lookup yields CDR1 SGHNT and CDR2 YYREEE (reference sequence). The V end was cut by 0 bases, the J end by 8 bases, with 20 bases between. The CDR3 sequence is 16 residues long. The chain's CDR3 is CASSLELLPGLGGYTF. Written as DNA, the CDR3 is TGTGCCAGCAGCTTGGAATTACTCCCGGGACTCGGAGGCTACACCTTC. The full variable domain, in which reference TRBV5-4 and TRBJ1-2 provide the parts outside the CDR3, is ETGVTQSPTHLIKTRGQQVTLRCSSQSGHNTVSWYQQALGQGPQFIFQYYREEENGRGNFPPRFSGLQFPNYSSELNVNALELDDSALYLCASSLELLPGLGGYTFGSGTRLTVV.

This rearrangement joins TRBV7-3 to TRBJ2-2, with D perhaps TRBD1 (7 bases). Trimming cost V 5 bases and J 4 bases, with 14 bases left between them. The CDR3 is made up of 15 amino acids. The V gene's germline CDR1 is SGHTA and CDR2 FQGTGA. CDR3 nucleotide sequence: TGTGCCAGCAGCGCCAGGGGGGCGGCCACCGGGGAGCTGTTTTTT. It yields the protein CASSARGAATGELFF.

The genes are TRBV5-1 and TRBJ2-5; D may be TRBD2 (6 bases). The V and J ends lost 4 bases and 1 base respectively, with 14 bases between them. From germline, CDR1 is SGHRS and CDR2 YFSETQ. The CDR3 contains 15 residues. The CDR3 reads CASSLEAGLQETQYF. CDR3 sequence (DNA): TGCGCCAGCAGCCTTGAAGCGGGCCTCCAAGAGACCCAGTACTTC.

This chain joins TRBV5-1 and TRBJ1-3, with D possibly being TRBD1 (5 bases). Germline loops: CDR1 SGHRS, CDR2 YFSETQ. This CDR3 comprises 14 residues. Trimming took off 1 base at V and 1 base at J, with 6 bases between the two ends. The CDR3 DNA follows: TGCGCCAGCAGCTTGACAGGTTCTGGAAACACCATATATTTT. This sequence encodes CASSLTGSGNTIYF.

V usage is TRBV9 and J usage is TRBJ1-3; a weak D match, TRBD1 (6 bases). V lost 2 bases to trimming and J lost 2 bases, with 17 bases between them. The CDR3 totals 17 residues. Germline-derived CDR1 and CDR2 are SGDLS and YYNGEE. In DNA form, the CDR3 reads TGTGCCAGCAGCGTCGGGACATCCTCGCTGACTGGAAACACCATATATTTT. Encoded protein: CASSVGTSSLTGNTIYF.

The chain uses TRBV19 and TRBJ1-5, with 7 nucleotides matching TRBD1. After removal of 6 bases from V and 9 bases from J, the junction contained 11 bases not matched to a gene. The germline gives CDR1 LNHDA, CDR2 SQIVND (reference sequence). The CDR3 spans 14 residues. CDR3 in amino acids: CASRGQRTPSPQHF. The CDR3 bases are TGTGCCAGTAGGGGACAGAGAACCCCTTCGCCCCAGCATTTT.

J is TRBJ2-7 and V is TRBV5-1, with D possibly TRBD1 on 6 matching bases. This CDR3 comprises 13 residues. Trimming removed 4 bases from V and 9 bases from J, with 17 bases in between. Per the germline V gene, CDR1 is SGHRS and CDR2 is YFSETQ. CDR3 nucleotide sequence: TGCGCCAGCAGCCCAGGGGTCTTGGGCTCGCAGTACTTC. It specifies CASSPGVLGSQYF.

Only a few counts were recorded for this clone. The V and J genes are TRBV6-1 and TRBJ1-3, with a weak D call TRBD1 (5 bases). Germline V gives CDR1 MNHNS, CDR2 SASEGT. CDR3 size: 16 residues. V dropped 0 bases and J dropped 2 bases, with 11 bases sitting between them. The CDR3 DNA sequence: TGTGCCAGCAGTGAAGCGGATCGCAGGGCTGGAAACACCATATATTTT. Its translation: CASSEADRRAGNTIYF.

V usage is TRBV18 and J usage is TRBJ2-3; 14 positions agree with TRBD2. Trimming at V came to 3 bases and at J to 6 bases, leaving 5 bases not matched to a gene. This CDR3 spans 16 amino acids. Germline assignment: CDR1 KGHSH and CDR2 LQKENI. The CDR3: CASSPRTSGGLDTQYF. The CDR3 coding sequence is TGTGCCAGCTCACCGCGGACTAGCGGGGGGTTGGATACGCAGTATTTT.

The chain uses TRBV6-5 and TRBJ1-1; D perhaps matches TRBD1 (5 bases). Germline V gene sequence: CDR1 MNHEY, CDR2 SVGAGI. V was cut by 6 bases and J by 1 base, with 12 bases left in between. The CDR3 is 14 residues long. The CDR3 nucleotides read TGTGCCAGCAGGGAGGGGAATAGGAACACTGAAGCTTTCTTT. This encodes CASREGNRNTEAFF.

V gene TRBV7-8 combines with J gene TRBJ1-1; D might be TRBD1 (5 bases). V lost 1 base and J 3 bases, leaving 6 bases between the germline ends. CDR1 and CDR2 from the germline V gene are SGHVS and FQNEAQ. This CDR3 is built from 13 residues. Here the CDR3 DNA reads TGTGCCAGCAGCTTAGGGGGGGACACTGAAGCTTTCTTT. It specifies CASSLGGDTEAFF. The whole variable domain, filled in from reference TRBV7-8 and TRBJ1-1, reads GAGVSQSPRYKVAKRGQDVALRCDPISGHVSLFWYQQALGQGPEFLTYFQNEAQLDKSGLPSDRFFAERPEGSVSTLKIQRTQQEDSAVYLCASSLGGDTEAFFGQGTRLTVV.

The chain couples TRBV2 to TRBJ1-4, with D uncertain. Germline assignment: CDR1 SNHLY and CDR2 FYNNEI. V lost 3 bases, J lost 7 bases, and 6 bases lay in between. The CDR3 covers 12 residues. The CDR3: CASSDLAEKLFF. CDR3 coding DNA: TGTGCCAGCAGTGACCTGGCTGAAAAACTGTTTTTT.

The chain uses TRBV7-2 and TRBJ1-5; D unclear. Trimming stripped 5 bases from V and 9 bases from J, with 20 bases between. This CDR3 comprises 15 residues. CDR1 and CDR2 (germline): SGHTA, FQGNSA. CDR3 amino acids: CASSGEGTSIRPQHF. In DNA form, the CDR3 reads TGTGCCAGCAGCGGGGAGGGCACTTCAATCAGGCCCCAGCATTTT.

V and J are TRBV4-1 and TRBJ2-3; the match to TRBD2 covers 10 bases. J lost 2 bases, V lost 1 base, and 6 bases had no gene match. Germline V gives CDR1 MGHRA, CDR2 YSYEKL. The CDR3 contains 17 residues. CDR3 bases: TGCGCCAGCAGCCAAGGGTTGGGGACTAGCGACACAGATACGCAGTATTTT. Protein: CASSQGLGTSDTDTQYF.

This chain joins TRBV7-9 and TRBJ1-3; D remains ambiguous. Trimming removed 3 bases from V and 4 bases from J, with 13 bases in between. CDR3 length: 15 amino acids. CDR1 and CDR2 (germline): SEHNR, FQNEAQ (reference sequence). As DNA, the CDR3 is TGTGCCAGCAGCTTCCCCAGCGGGTTCGGAAACACCATATATTTT. Encoded protein: CASSFPSGFGNTIYF.

This clone was counted once. This chain's CDR3 is CASSQGQEGYEQYF. The CDR3 nucleotides read TGTGCCAGCAGCCAGGGACAGGAAGGGTACGAGCAGTACTTC. This chain joins TRBV5-6 and TRBJ2-7, with TRBD1 identical over 8 bases. This CDR3 region has 14 residues. CDR1 SGHDT and CDR2 YYEEEE come from the germline V gene. J was trimmed by 4 bases and V by 4 bases; bases with no gene match: 7.

The chain employs TRBV2 and TRBJ1-2, with TRBD1 matching 7 bases. Germline values: CDR1 SNHLY, CDR2 FYNNEI. Losses at the gene ends were 10 bases for V and 6 bases for J; bases not matched to a gene: 5. This CDR3 region has 11 residues. The CDR3 bases are TGTGCCACCAGGGACAGTAATGGCTACACCTTC. As protein: CATRDSNGYTF.

This chain links TRBV6-2 or TRBV6-3 with TRBJ2-7, with D perhaps assigned TRBD1 or TRBD2 (7 bases each). There are 16 residues in the CDR3. The germline CDR1 and CDR2 sequences are MNHEY and SVGEGT. V dropped 7 bases and J dropped 3 bases, with 22 bases sitting between them. CDR3: CASTPGGAGVYYEQYF. The CDR3 nucleotides are TGTGCCAGCACCCCAGGGGGTGCGGGAGTCTACTACGAGCAGTACTTC.

This chain links TRBV7-2 with TRBJ1-1; D might be TRBD1 (5 bases). The CDR3 is made up of 17 amino acids. Germline CDR1 SGHTA, CDR2 FQGNSA. Trimming took 2 bases from V and 9 from J, leaving 25 bases between them. Here the CDR3 DNA reads TGTGCCAGCAGCTTAATAGGGGACCCCGGGGGTGGGGGAAAAGCTTTCTTT. Translating gives CASSLIGDPGGGGKAFF.

The chain is built from TRBV5-6 and TRBJ1-2; 7 bases fit TRBD1. The trim removed 4 bases at V and 3 bases at J, leaving 9 bases unmatched. Per germline, CDR1 SGHDT and CDR2 YYEEEE. The CDR3 consists of 15 residues. CDR3 bases: TGTGCCAGCAGCGGATCGACAGGGCTTCACTATGGCTACACCTTC. Amino acids: CASSGSTGLHYGYTF.

The chain is built from TRBV5-1 and TRBJ2-2; 8 bases are a match to TRBD1. This CDR3 has 16 amino acids. Germline trimming cut 0 bases from V and 6 bases from J; bases unmatched to any gene: 7. Germline V gene data show CDR1 as SGHRS and CDR2 as YFSETQ. For the CDR3, the DNA is TGCGCCAGCAGCTTGGTGCAGGGGGCTTCGGCCGGGGAGCTGTTTTTT. Amino acid sequence: CASSLVQGASAGELFF.

The chain recombines TRBV30 with TRBJ1-2; the D gene is possibly TRBD1 (5 bases). CDR1 and CDR2 from the germline V gene are GTSNPN and SVGIG (reference sequence). V was shortened by 8 bases and J by 6 bases, with 16 bases between the two germline ends. This CDR3 spans 12 amino acids. CDR3 amino acids: CAGGRGFNGYTF. In nucleotides, the CDR3 is TGTGCCGGCGGCCGGGGGTTTAATGGCTACACCTTC. Combining the CDR3 with reference TRBV30 and TRBJ1-2 gives the whole variable domain SQTIHQWPATLVQPVGSPLSLECTVEGTSNPNLYWYRQAAGRGLQLLFYSVGIGQISSEVPQNLSASRPQDRQFILSSKKLLLSDSGFYLCAGGRGFNGYTFGSGTRLTVV.

This clone turned up a few times. CDR3 nucleotides: TGTGCCAGCAGCGTGGACGACAGGTGGAATTCACCCCTCCACTTT. Amino acids: CASSVDDRWNSPLHF. The rearrangement joins TRBV9 to TRBJ1-6, with D tentatively TRBD1 (6 bases). V lost 2 bases and J lost 7, with 13 bases in between. Germline CDR1 is SGDLS and CDR2 is YYNGEE. The CDR3 consists of 15 residues.